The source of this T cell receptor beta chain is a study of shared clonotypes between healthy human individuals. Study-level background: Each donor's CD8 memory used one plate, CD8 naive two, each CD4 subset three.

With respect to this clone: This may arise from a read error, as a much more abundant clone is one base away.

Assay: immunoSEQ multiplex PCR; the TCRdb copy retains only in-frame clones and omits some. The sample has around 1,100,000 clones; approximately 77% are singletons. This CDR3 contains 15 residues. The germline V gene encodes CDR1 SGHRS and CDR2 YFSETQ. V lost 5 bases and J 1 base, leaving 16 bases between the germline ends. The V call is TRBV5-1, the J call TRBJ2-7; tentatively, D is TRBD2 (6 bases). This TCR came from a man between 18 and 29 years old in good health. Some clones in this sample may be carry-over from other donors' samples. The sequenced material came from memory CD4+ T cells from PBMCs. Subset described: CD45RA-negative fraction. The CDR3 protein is CASSTSRSRSYEQYF. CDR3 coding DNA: TGCGCCAGCAGTACTAGCAGGAGTAGATCCTACGAGCAGTACTTC.